These 2 T cell receptor beta chains were all obtained from the same sample, sequenced in a study of CD8 T cells in ankylosing spondylitis. In TCRdb, the 5' RACE reads were re-called with MiXCR into one record per CDR3 protein. Of some 140,000 distinct CDR3 sequences in the sample, approximately 9.2% are singletons; the top ten hold less than 7.5%. Sequenced: synovial fluid, either unsorted or a sorted T cell fraction (not recorded which). The receptors were gathered from a male donor with ankylosing spondylitis.

V usage is TRBV6-6 and J usage is TRBJ2-7; D not certain. From germline, CDR1 is MNHNY and CDR2 SVGAGI (reference sequence). V was trimmed by 2 bases and J by 3 bases, leaving 8 bases between them. The CDR3 has 13 amino acids. The CDR3 nucleotides read TGTGCCAGCAGTTACGAGTTCCTCTACGAGCAGTACTTC. The encoded protein is CASSYEFLYEQYF.

This clonotype was observed at least ten times. V gene TRBV7-9 combines with J gene TRBJ2-7, with 7 nucleotides matching TRBD1. The CDR3 covers 16 residues. Germline V gene data show CDR1 as SEHNR and CDR2 as FQNEAQ (reference sequence). V dropped 1 base and J dropped 2; count of bases not matched to a gene: 8. CDR3 nucleotides: TGTGCCAGCAGCTTAGTCTTTGACAGGGACACCTACGAGCAGTACTTC. Amino acid sequence: CASSLVFDRDTYEQYF.